The rows below give T cell receptor beta chains drawn from one sample of a study of blood T cell repertoires in COVID-19. Libraries were prepared by immunoSEQ multiplex PCR; TCRdb keeps only in-frame clonotypes and omits some of them. The table has about 68,000 clones, 75% to 95% seen once; the top ten hold about 7%. The sequenced material came from peripheral blood. The receptors originated from a human donor in a cohort sampled during active COVID-19. CDR3s include the opening cysteine and the closing phenylalanine or tryptophan. Fields, in order: CDR3 protein, CDR3 DNA, D gene, V gene, clone size, J gene. A D gene is named only where the DNA matches it firmly. Expanded clones are given a class, and other clones once, few, many or no size at all.

CDR3aa: CASSDPGYSGYTF; CDR3nt: TGCGCCAGCAGTGACCCCGGGTACTCTGGCTACACCTTC; d_gene: NA; v_gene: TRBV10-1; abundance: NA; j_gene: TRBJ1-2
CDR3aa: CASSQVGASLTYYEQYF; CDR3nt: TGTGCCAGCAGCCAAGTTGGGGCTTCCCTGACTTACTACGAGCAGTACTTC; d_gene: NA; v_gene: TRBV3-1/TRBV3-2; abundance: once; j_gene: TRBJ2-7
CDR3aa: CASRSVGGSYGYTF; CDR3nt: TGTGCCAGCCGCAGTGTAGGTGGGAGCTATGGCTACACCTTC; d_gene: NA; v_gene: TRBV6-5; abundance: NA; j_gene: TRBJ1-2
CDR3aa: CASSKAGTGGFYEQYF; CDR3nt: TGTGCCAGCAGCAAAGCCGGGACAGGGGGCTTCTACGAGCAGTACTTC; d_gene: TRBD1; v_gene: TRBV7-9; abundance: NA; j_gene: TRBJ2-7
CDR3aa: CASRETGQGSNQPQHF; CDR3nt: TGTGCCAGTAGGGAAACGGGACAGGGATCCAATCAGCCCCAGCATTTT; d_gene: TRBD1; v_gene: TRBV19; abundance: NA; j_gene: TRBJ1-5
CDR3aa: CASSRGTAYGYTF; CDR3nt: TGCGCCAGCAGCCGCGGGACGGCTTATGGCTACACCTTC; d_gene: NA; v_gene: TRBV5-1; abundance: NA; j_gene: TRBJ1-2
CDR3aa: CARSAGQGGGYTF; CDR3nt: TGTGCCAGAAGCGCGGGACAGGGCGGTGGCTACACCTTC; d_gene: TRBD1; v_gene: TRBV5-3; abundance: NA; j_gene: TRBJ1-2
CDR3aa: CSVEGWGYSGEQFF; CDR3nt: TGCAGCGTTGAAGGTTGGGGCTATAGCGGTGAGCAGTTCTTC; d_gene: NA; v_gene: TRBV29-1; abundance: NA; j_gene: TRBJ2-1
CDR3aa: CASSDEAGNYEQYF; CDR3nt: TGTGCCAGCAGTGATGAGGCAGGGAACTACGAGCAGTACTTC; d_gene: NA; v_gene: TRBV2; abundance: NA; j_gene: TRBJ2-7
CDR3aa: CASRYITTGLGYTF; CDR3nt: TGTGCCAGCAGGTACATAACAACAGGGCTGGGCTACACCTTC; d_gene: NA; v_gene: TRBV28; abundance: NA; j_gene: TRBJ1-2
CDR3aa: CASSPDRGDTDTQYF; CDR3nt: TGTGCCAGCAGTCCCGACAGGGGGGACACAGATACGCAGTATTTT; d_gene: TRBD1; v_gene: TRBV6-5; abundance: NA; j_gene: TRBJ2-3
CDR3aa: CASQIGGAGTDTQYF; CDR3nt: TGTGCCTCCCAAATCGGGGGGGCAGGCACAGATACGCAGTATTTT; d_gene: TRBD2; v_gene: TRBV5-4; abundance: NA; j_gene: TRBJ2-3
CDR3aa: CASSQLATGHQPQHF; CDR3nt: TGCGCCAGCAGCCAACTAGCGACAGGGCATCAGCCCCAGCATTTT; d_gene: TRBD1; v_gene: TRBV4-3; abundance: few; j_gene: TRBJ1-5
CDR3aa: CASSQLPPGAGGNTGELFF; CDR3nt: TGTGCCAGCAGCCAACTACCCCCGGGGGCGGGGGGGAACACCGGGGAGCTGTTTTTT; d_gene: TRBD2; v_gene: TRBV4-2; abundance: NA; j_gene: TRBJ2-2
CDR3aa: CASSLAAGSTDTQYF; CDR3nt: TGCGCCAGCAGCTTGGCGGCGGGGAGCACAGATACGCAGTATTTT; d_gene: NA; v_gene: TRBV5-1; abundance: NA; j_gene: TRBJ2-3
CDR3aa: CASSPFIGGAAPNYGYTF; CDR3nt: TGTGCCAGCAGCCCTTTTATCGGAGGCGCGGCCCCTAACTATGGCTACACCTTC; d_gene: NA; v_gene: TRBV9; abundance: NA; j_gene: TRBJ1-2
CDR3aa: CASGTGPTYEQYF; CDR3nt: TGTGCCAGCGGGACAGGGCCGACCTACGAGCAGTACTTC; d_gene: TRBD1; v_gene: TRBV5-4; abundance: NA; j_gene: TRBJ2-7
CDR3aa: CASSERLGHEQFF; CDR3nt: TGTGCCAGCAGTGAACGTCTGGGGCATGAGCAGTTCTTC; d_gene: NA; v_gene: TRBV25-1; abundance: NA; j_gene: TRBJ2-1
CDR3aa: CAIPSAGGSTDTQYF; CDR3nt: TGTGCCATCCCCTCCGCGGGGGGAAGCACAGATACGCAGTATTTT; d_gene: TRBD2; v_gene: TRBV2; abundance: NA; j_gene: TRBJ2-3
CDR3aa: CAWSTGQSNFF; CDR3nt: TGTGCCTGGAGTACCGGACAGTCGAACTTCTTT; d_gene: NA; v_gene: TRBV30; abundance: NA; j_gene: TRBJ1-1
CDR3aa: CASSVVHGGTNEQFF; CDR3nt: TGTGCCAGCAGCGTAGTCCATGGGGGGACCAATGAGCAGTTCTTC; d_gene: NA; v_gene: TRBV9; abundance: NA; j_gene: TRBJ2-1
CDR3aa: CASSELQGMSSGNTIYF; CDR3nt: TGTGCCAGCAGCGAACTACAGGGGATGAGCTCTGGAAACACCATATATTTT; d_gene: TRBD1; v_gene: TRBV5-4; abundance: NA; j_gene: TRBJ1-3
CDR3aa: CASSNPQGNPEAFF; CDR3nt: TGTGCCAGTAGTAACCCACAGGGGAACCCTGAAGCTTTCTTT; d_gene: TRBD1; v_gene: TRBV19; abundance: NA; j_gene: TRBJ1-1
CDR3aa: CASSRLGQGLNEQFF; CDR3nt: TGCGCCAGCAGCAGGCTCGGACAGGGACTCAATGAGCAGTTCTTC; d_gene: TRBD1; v_gene: TRBV4-3; abundance: NA; j_gene: TRBJ2-1
CDR3aa: CASSGHERETQYF; CDR3nt: TGTGCCAGCAGTGGACACGAAAGAGAGACCCAGTACTTC; d_gene: NA; v_gene: TRBV6-2/TRBV6-3; abundance: NA; j_gene: TRBJ2-5
CDR3aa: CASSLTGEGYTF; CDR3nt: TGTGCCAGCAGCTTGACAGGGGAAGGCTACACCTTC; d_gene: TRBD1; v_gene: TRBV5-8; abundance: NA; j_gene: TRBJ1-2
CDR3aa: CASSMGSASLNTEAFF; CDR3nt: TGTGCCAGTAGTATGGGTAGCGCCAGCCTGAACACTGAAGCTTTCTTT; d_gene: NA; v_gene: TRBV19; abundance: NA; j_gene: TRBJ1-1
CDR3aa: CSASFLVAGGQNTGELFF; CDR3nt: TGCAGTGCTAGTTTCTTGGTGGCGGGGGGCCAGAACACCGGGGAGCTGTTTTTT; d_gene: TRBD2; v_gene: TRBV20-1; abundance: NA; j_gene: TRBJ2-2
CDR3aa: CASFEAGANVLTF; CDR3nt: TGCGCCAGCTTCGAGGCAGGGGCCAACGTCCTGACTTTC; d_gene: NA; v_gene: TRBV5-1; abundance: few; j_gene: TRBJ2-6
CDR3aa: CASSQYTGTSGGPLHTQYF; CDR3nt: TGTGCCAGCAGCCAATACACCGGGACTAGCGGGGGGCCGCTACATACGCAGTATTTT; d_gene: TRBD2; v_gene: TRBV14; abundance: NA; j_gene: TRBJ2-3
CDR3aa: CASSSTVQGEIEQYF; CDR3nt: TGTGCCAGCAGCTCGACGGTTCAGGGGGAGATCGAGCAGTACTTC; d_gene: TRBD1; v_gene: TRBV7-9; abundance: many; j_gene: TRBJ2-7
CDR3aa: CASSRDPRDSFSYNEQFF; CDR3nt: TGTGCCAGCAGCCGGGACCCCCGGGACTCCTTCTCCTACAATGAGCAGTTCTTC; d_gene: NA; v_gene: TRBV7-8; abundance: NA; j_gene: TRBJ2-1
CDR3aa: CASTQRRARGETQYF; CDR3nt: TGTGCCAGCACCCAACGCCGGGCGCGGGGAGAGACCCAGTACTTC; d_gene: NA; v_gene: TRBV11-3; abundance: NA; j_gene: TRBJ2-5
CDR3aa: CASSRLQGNTEAFF; CDR3nt: TGTGCCAGCAGCCGATTACAGGGGAACACTGAAGCTTTCTTT; d_gene: NA; v_gene: TRBV3-1/TRBV3-2; abundance: NA; j_gene: TRBJ1-1
CDR3aa: CASSFQIRAGSGANVLTF; CDR3nt: TGTGCCAGCAGTTTCCAGATCAGGGCTGGGTCTGGGGCCAACGTCCTGACTTTC; d_gene: NA; v_gene: TRBV27; abundance: NA; j_gene: TRBJ2-6
CDR3aa: CASSYIQGAGNTIYF; CDR3nt: TGTGCCAGCAGTTATATTCAGGGGGCTGGAAACACCATATATTTT; d_gene: TRBD1; v_gene: TRBV7-8; abundance: NA; j_gene: TRBJ1-3
CDR3aa: CASSEYPQGASSEQYF; CDR3nt: TGTGCCAGCAGTGAATACCCACAGGGGGCTTCGAGTGAGCAGTACTTC; d_gene: TRBD1; v_gene: TRBV6-1; abundance: few; j_gene: TRBJ2-7
CDR3aa: CASSWGGAGGQPQHF; CDR3nt: TGTGCCAGCAGCTGGGGGGGGGCAGGGGGCCAGCCCCAGCATTTT; d_gene: TRBD1; v_gene: TRBV6-5; abundance: NA; j_gene: TRBJ1-5
CDR3aa: CASSEGTERNQPQHF; CDR3nt: TGTGCCAGCAGCGAGGGGACAGAGAGGAATCAGCCCCAGCATTTT; d_gene: TRBD1; v_gene: TRBV9; abundance: NA; j_gene: TRBJ1-5
CDR3aa: CASTTGRGSTDTQYF; CDR3nt: TGTGCCAGCACTACCGGGCGGGGGAGCACAGATACGCAGTATTTT; d_gene: TRBD2; v_gene: TRBV3-1/TRBV3-2; abundance: NA; j_gene: TRBJ2-3
CDR3aa: CASSLTGTHQPQHF; CDR3nt: TGTGCCAGCAGCCTTACAGGGACCCATCAGCCCCAGCATTTT; d_gene: NA; v_gene: TRBV7-9; abundance: NA; j_gene: TRBJ1-5
CDR3aa: CASSAGQGLYGYTF; CDR3nt: TGTGCCAGCAGCGCCGGACAGGGGCTCTATGGCTACACCTTC; d_gene: TRBD1; v_gene: TRBV9; abundance: NA; j_gene: TRBJ1-2
CDR3aa: CASSLDSGGAGEQFF; CDR3nt: TGCGCCAGCAGCTTGGATAGCGGGGGGGCAGGCGAGCAGTTCTTC; d_gene: TRBD2; v_gene: TRBV5-1; abundance: NA; j_gene: TRBJ2-1
CDR3aa: CASSVPLSEPNYGYTF; CDR3nt: TGTGCCAGCAGCGTCCCCCTATCTGAACCTAACTATGGCTACACCTTC; d_gene: NA; v_gene: TRBV9; abundance: NA; j_gene: TRBJ1-2
CDR3aa: CASSVAGGGEKLFF; CDR3nt: TGTGCCAGCAGCGTAGCAGGGGGCGGTGAAAAACTGTTTTTT; d_gene: TRBD1; v_gene: TRBV9; abundance: few; j_gene: TRBJ1-4
CDR3aa: CASSLFQRGNNEQFF; CDR3nt: TGTGCCAGCAGCTTGTTCCAGCGGGGGAACAATGAGCAGTTCTTC; d_gene: TRBD2; v_gene: TRBV5-6; abundance: NA; j_gene: TRBJ2-1
CDR3aa: CASSTGTGLGYTF; CDR3nt: TGTGCCAGCAGTACTGGGACAGGGCTTGGCTACACCTTC; d_gene: TRBD1; v_gene: TRBV6-5; abundance: NA; j_gene: TRBJ1-2
CDR3aa: CASSSSRQEAFF; CDR3nt: TGTGCCAGCAGTTCCTCCCGACAGGAAGCTTTCTTT; d_gene: NA; v_gene: TRBV27; abundance: few; j_gene: TRBJ1-1
CDR3aa: CASSAKRQGGTEAFF; CDR3nt: TGTGCCAGCAGCGCGAAGAGACAGGGGGGGACTGAAGCTTTCTTT; d_gene: TRBD1; v_gene: TRBV9; abundance: NA; j_gene: TRBJ1-1
CDR3aa: CSVGNNEQFF; CDR3nt: TGCAGCGTTGGTAACAATGAGCAGTTCTTC; d_gene: NA; v_gene: TRBV29-1; abundance: NA; j_gene: TRBJ2-1